This is a list of T cell receptor beta chains from one sample in a study of blood T cell repertoires in COVID-19. Profiled with immunoSEQ multiplex PCR; TCRdb holds only in-frame clones, not every one. Of 200,000 to 300,000 clones listed, roughly 86% are singletons. The sample comprised peripheral blood. Receptors originate from a woman in her thirties who had recovered from COVID-19. CDR3s include the opening cysteine and the closing phenylalanine or tryptophan. D genes are given only for firm matches. Clone size is stated in some rows and not others, as once, few, many or a class when expanded.

d_call j_call clone_size v_call cdr3_aa cdr3_nt
TRBD1 TRBJ1-6 - TRBV2 CASRMGQGASPLHF TGTGCCAGCAGAATGGGACAGGGGGCTTCACCCCTCCACTTT
- TRBJ1-6 - TRBV5-4 CASSSGGTATLSLHF TGTGCCAGCAGCTCGGGAGGGACCGCGACTTTATCCCTCCACTTT
TRBD2 TRBJ2-3 - TRBV5-1 CASTPDRGGTKDTQYF TGCGCCAGCACCCCGGATCGGGGGGGGACAAAAGATACGCAGTATTTT
- TRBJ1-5 - TRBV12-3/TRBV12-4 CASSPRELQPQHF TGTGCCAGCAGTCCCCGAGAGTTACAGCCCCAGCATTTT
TRBD2 TRBJ2-1 - TRBV7-2 CASSLGIAGANEQFF TGTGCCAGCAGCTTAGGGATAGCGGGGGCAAATGAGCAGTTCTTC
TRBD1 TRBJ2-6 - TRBV7-2 CASSLQGVHSGANVLTF TGTGCCAGCAGCTTACAGGGGGTCCACTCTGGGGCCAACGTCCTGACTTTC
- TRBJ1-2 - TRBV10-3 CAIRWGGSSFYGYTF TGTGCCATCAGATGGGGGGGGAGCTCCTTCTATGGCTACACCTTC
TRBD2 TRBJ2-3 - TRBV10-3 CAISEGGGAIDTQYF TGTGCCATCAGTGAGGGCGGGGGGGCAATAGATACGCAGTATTTT
- TRBJ1-2 - TRBV12-3/TRBV12-4 CASSPLGSGGYTF TGTGCCAGCAGTCCCCTCGGGAGCGGTGGCTACACCTTC
- TRBJ2-5 - TRBV7-7 CASSRQLQETQYF TGTGCCAGCAGCAGACAGCTGCAAGAGACCCAGTACTTC
TRBD2 TRBJ2-3 - TRBV9 CASSVGGGRGADTQYF TGTGCCAGCAGCGTAGGCGGGGGTCGGGGCGCAGATACGCAGTATTTT
- TRBJ1-3 - TRBV11-2 CASSLAPGDSGNTIYF TGTGCCAGCAGCTTAGCCCCAGGGGACTCTGGAAACACCATATATTTT
TRBD1 TRBJ1-1 - TRBV5-1 CASTGGTEAFF TGCGCCAGCACAGGGGGAACTGAAGCTTTCTTT
- TRBJ1-1 - TRBV19 CASSIGPRGNTEAFF TGTGCCAGTAGTATAGGCCCCCGAGGGAACACTGAAGCTTTCTTT
- TRBJ2-5 - TRBV24-1 CATSASDIQETQYF TGTGCCACCAGTGCCTCAGACATCCAAGAGACCCAGTACTTC
- TRBJ1-5 - TRBV6-1 CASSETRGPNQPQHF TGTGCCAGCAGTGAGACCAGGGGACCCAATCAGCCCCAGCATTTT
- TRBJ2-3 - TRBV5-6 CASSLAALATSTDTQYF TGTGCCAGCAGCTTGGCCGCGCTAGCGACTAGCACAGATACGCAGTATTTT
TRBD2 TRBJ2-5 - TRBV10-3 CAISDLAGAQETQYF TGTGCCATCAGTGACCTAGCGGGGGCTCAAGAGACCCAGTACTTC
- TRBJ1-6 few TRBV7-3 CASSLLGLGHSPLHF TGTGCCAGCAGCCTACTGGGGCTAGGGCATTCACCCCTCCACTTT
- TRBJ1-6 - TRBV6-4 CASSGDGVSPLHF TGTGCCAGCAGCGGGGATGGGGTTTCACCCCTCCACTTT
TRBD1 TRBJ2-5 - TRBV24-1 CATSQGADETQYF TGTGCCACCAGTCAGGGGGCCGATGAGACCCAGTACTTC
- TRBJ1-2 - TRBV11-1 CASSADSFDLNYGYTF TGTGCCAGCAGCGCGGACAGCTTCGATCTTAACTATGGCTACACCTTC
- TRBJ2-7 - TRBV21-1 CASIPVPSYEQYF TGTGCCAGCATCCCAGTCCCGTCCTACGAGCAGTACTTC
TRBD1 TRBJ2-2 - TRBV7-3 CASSPWDRGGTGELFF TGTGCCAGCAGCCCGTGGGACAGGGGCGGGACCGGGGAGCTGTTTTTT
- TRBJ1-5 - TRBV20-1 CSAQAGQTQHF TGCAGTGCTCAAGCAGGACAGACCCAGCATTTT
TRBD1 TRBJ1-5 - TRBV6-1 CASSEDRGSNQPQHF TGTGCCAGCAGTGAAGACAGGGGTAGCAATCAGCCCCAGCATTTT
- TRBJ1-2 - TRBV7-2 CASKPGDVYGYTF TGTGCCAGCAAGCCAGGGGATGTCTATGGCTACACCTTC
- TRBJ1-1 few TRBV7-9 CASSYDRTQAFF TGTGCCAGCAGTTACGACAGGACTCAAGCTTTCTTT
TRBD1 TRBJ1-4 - TRBV29-1 CSVGQGRGSEEGEKLFF TGCAGCGTGGGACAGGGGAGAGGGAGTGAAGAAGGGGAAAAACTGTTTTTT
TRBD1 TRBJ1-2 - TRBV16 CASSRLRDRNKNYGYTF TGTGCCAGCAGCCGACTGCGGGACAGGAACAAGAACTATGGCTACACCTTC
- TRBJ2-2 - TRBV3-1/TRBV3-2 CASSLSTGELFF TGTGCCAGCAGCCTCTCCACCGGGGAGCTGTTTTTT
- TRBJ2-1 - TRBV11-3 CASSPGVFEGYNEQFF TGTGCCAGCAGCCCCGGGGTTTTTGAAGGGTACAATGAGCAGTTCTTC
TRBD1 TRBJ2-1 - TRBV30 CAWTWTGGREQFF TGTGCCTGGACCTGGACAGGGGGTCGTGAGCAGTTCTTC
- TRBJ2-1 - TRBV9 CASSPRAGQGEQFF TGTGCCAGCAGCCCACGGGCAGGGCAAGGTGAGCAGTTCTTC
- TRBJ1-6 - TRBV5-1 CASSGDGRTNSPLHF TGCGCCAGCAGCGGTGACGGGAGAACTAATTCACCCCTCCACTTT
TRBD2 TRBJ2-1 - TRBV2 CASSEALRGGVRNEQFF TGTGCCAGCAGTGAAGCGCTTCGGGGAGGGGTGAGGAATGAGCAGTTCTTC
TRBD2 TRBJ2-3 once TRBV19 CASSTWTSGEGADTQYF TGTGCCAGTAGTACCTGGACTAGCGGCGAGGGGGCAGATACGCAGTATTTT
- TRBJ1-1 - TRBV11-3 CASSLGVGVDTEAFF TGTGCCAGCAGCTTAGGGGTCGGGGTGGACACTGAAGCTTTCTTT
- TRBJ2-5 - TRBV5-1 CASSPGGGGRETQYF TGCGCCAGCAGCCCCGGAGGGGGGGGAAGAGAGACCCAGTACTTC
TRBD1 TRBJ1-2 once TRBV15 CATSHEGGGGYTF TGTGCCACCAGCCACGAAGGGGGCGGTGGCTACACCTTC